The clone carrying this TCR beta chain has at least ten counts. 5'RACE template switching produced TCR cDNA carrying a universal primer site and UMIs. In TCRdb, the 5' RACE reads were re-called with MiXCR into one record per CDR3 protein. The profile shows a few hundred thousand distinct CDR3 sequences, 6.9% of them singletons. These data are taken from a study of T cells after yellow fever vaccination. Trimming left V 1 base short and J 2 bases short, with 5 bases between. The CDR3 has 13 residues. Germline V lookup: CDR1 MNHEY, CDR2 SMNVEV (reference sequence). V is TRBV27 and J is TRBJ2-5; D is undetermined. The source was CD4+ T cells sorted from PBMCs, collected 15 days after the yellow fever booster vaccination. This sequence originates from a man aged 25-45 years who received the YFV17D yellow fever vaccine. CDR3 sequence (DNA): TGTGCCAGCAGTTTATTCAGACAAGAGACCCAGTACTTC. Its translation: CASSLFRQETQYF.